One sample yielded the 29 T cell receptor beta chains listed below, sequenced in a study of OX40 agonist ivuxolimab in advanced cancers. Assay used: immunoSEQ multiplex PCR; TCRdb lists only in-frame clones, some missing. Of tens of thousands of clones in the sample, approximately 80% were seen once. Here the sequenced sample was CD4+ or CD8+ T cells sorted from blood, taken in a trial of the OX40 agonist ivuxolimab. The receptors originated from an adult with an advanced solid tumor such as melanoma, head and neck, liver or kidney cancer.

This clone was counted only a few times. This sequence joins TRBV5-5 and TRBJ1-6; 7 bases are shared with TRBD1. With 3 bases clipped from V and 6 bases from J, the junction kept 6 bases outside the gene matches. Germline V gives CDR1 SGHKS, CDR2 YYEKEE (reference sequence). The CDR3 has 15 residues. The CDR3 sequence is CASSSRQGFNSPLHF. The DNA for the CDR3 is TGTGCCAGCAGCTCAAGACAGGGATTTAATTCACCCCTCCACTTT.

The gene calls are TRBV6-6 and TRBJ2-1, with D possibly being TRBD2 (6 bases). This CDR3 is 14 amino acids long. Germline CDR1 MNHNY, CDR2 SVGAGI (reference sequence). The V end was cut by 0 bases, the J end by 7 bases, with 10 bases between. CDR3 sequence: CASSYSGGTNEQFF. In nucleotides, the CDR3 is TGTGCCAGCAGTTACTCGGGAGGCACTAATGAGCAGTTCTTC.

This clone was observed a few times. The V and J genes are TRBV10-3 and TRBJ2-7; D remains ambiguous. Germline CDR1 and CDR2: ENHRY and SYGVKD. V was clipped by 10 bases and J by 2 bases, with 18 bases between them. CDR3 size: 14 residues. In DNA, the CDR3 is TGTGCCACCGACAACAAGCCGGCCACCTACGAGCAGTACTTC. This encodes CATDNKPATYEQYF.

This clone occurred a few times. The CDR3: CASSFAGQDYTF. CDR3 coding DNA: TGTGCCAGCAGCTTTGCTGGACAGGATTACACCTTC. This sequence joins TRBV11-2 and TRBJ1-2; 7 positions agree with TRBD1. Germline CDR1 is SGHAT and CDR2 is FQNNGV. The CDR3 totals 12 residues. V shed 3 bases, J shed 11 bases, and the junction held 6 bases outside the gene matches.

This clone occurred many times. CDR3 sequence reads: CASSIRQGRVGEAFF. In DNA form, the CDR3 reads TGTGCCAGCAGTATCCGACAGGGTAGGGTGGGTGAAGCTTTCTTT. The chain combines TRBV28 with TRBJ1-1; 7 bases map to TRBD1. Trimming took 5 bases from V and 7 from J; bases not matched to a gene: 13. The CDR3 covers 15 residues. Germline CDR1 is MDHEN and CDR2 is SYDVKM. Supplemented by reference TRBV28 and TRBJ1-1, the full variable domain reads DVKVTQSSRYLVKRTGEKVFLECVQDMDHENMFWYRQDPGLGLRLIYFSYDVKMKEKGDIPEGYSVSREKKERFSLILESASTNQTSMYLCASSIRQGRVGEAFFGQGTRLTVV.

The CDR3: CASSRQGRLDTEAFF. The CDR3 DNA is TGTGCCAGCAGTCGACAGGGGAGGCTCGACACTGAAGCTTTCTTT. The chain has TRBV28 and TRBJ1-1; 8 bases fit TRBD1. This CDR3 spans 15 amino acids. Trimming at V came to 5 bases and at J to 3 bases, leaving 8 bases not matched to a gene. Germline CDR1 is MDHEN and CDR2 is SYDVKM.

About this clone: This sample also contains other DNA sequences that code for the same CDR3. DNA for the CDR3: TGTGCCAGTAGAAGACAGGGAAATGAGCAGTTCTTC. Its translation: CASRRQGNEQFF. The chain couples TRBV19 to TRBJ2-1, with TRBD1 matching over 7 bases. The trim removed 6 bases at V and 7 bases at J, leaving 3 bases unmatched. CDR1 LNHDA and CDR2 SQIVND come from the germline V gene (reference sequence). The CDR3 is 12 amino acids.

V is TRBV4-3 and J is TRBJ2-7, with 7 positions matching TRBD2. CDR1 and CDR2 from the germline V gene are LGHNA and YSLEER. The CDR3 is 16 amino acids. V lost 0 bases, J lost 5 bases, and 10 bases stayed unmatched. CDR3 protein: CASSQDEAGVYNEQYF. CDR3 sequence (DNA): TGCGCCAGCAGCCAAGACGAGGCGGGAGTGTATAACGAGCAGTACTTC.

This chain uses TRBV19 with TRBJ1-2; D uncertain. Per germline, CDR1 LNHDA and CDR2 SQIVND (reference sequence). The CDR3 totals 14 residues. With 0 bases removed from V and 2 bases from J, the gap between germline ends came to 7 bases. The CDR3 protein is CASSIDGRNYGYTF. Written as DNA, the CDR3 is TGTGCCAGTAGTATAGATGGCAGAAACTATGGCTACACCTTC. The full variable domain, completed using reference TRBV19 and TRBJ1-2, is DGGITQSPKYLFRKEGQNVTLSCEQNLNHDAMYWYRQDPGQGLRLIYYSQIVNDFQKGDIAEGYSVSREKKESFPLTVTSAQKNPTAFYLCASSIDGRNYGYTFGSGTRLTVV.

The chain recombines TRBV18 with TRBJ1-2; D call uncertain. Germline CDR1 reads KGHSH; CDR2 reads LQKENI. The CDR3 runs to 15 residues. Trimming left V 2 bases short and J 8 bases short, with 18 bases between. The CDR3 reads CASSPLGQSIDGYTF. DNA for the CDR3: TGTGCCAGCTCACCATTGGGTCAGAGTATTGACGGCTACACCTTC.

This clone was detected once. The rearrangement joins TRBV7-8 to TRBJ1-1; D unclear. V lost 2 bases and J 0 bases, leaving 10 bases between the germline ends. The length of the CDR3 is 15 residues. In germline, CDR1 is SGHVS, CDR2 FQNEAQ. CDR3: CASSLRANMNTEAFF. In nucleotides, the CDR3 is TGTGCCAGCAGCTTAAGGGCCAATATGAACACTGAAGCTTTCTTT.

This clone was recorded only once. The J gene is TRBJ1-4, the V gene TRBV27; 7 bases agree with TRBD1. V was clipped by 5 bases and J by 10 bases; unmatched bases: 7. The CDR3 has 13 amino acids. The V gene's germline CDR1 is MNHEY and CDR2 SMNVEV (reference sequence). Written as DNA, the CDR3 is TGTGCCAGCAGTCCTCAGGGGGGTCTAAAACTGTTTTTT. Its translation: CASSPQGGLKLFF.

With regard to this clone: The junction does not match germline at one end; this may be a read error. CDR3 sequence reads: CASSQVLGLTEAFF. The CDR3 DNA reads as TGCGCCAGCAGCCAAGTTCTGGGTTTGACTGAAGCTTTCTTT. The chain is built from TRBV7-2 and TRBJ1-1, with no clear D. Germline values: CDR1 SGHTA, CDR2 FQGNSA. CDR3 length: 14 residues. Full variable domain (rest looked up from reference TRBV7-2 and TRBJ1-1): GAGVSQSPSNKVTEKGKDVELRCDPISGHTALYWYRQSLGQGLEFLIYFQGNSAPDKSGLPSDRFSAERTGGSVSTLTIQRTQQEDSAVYLCASSQVLGLTEAFFGQGTRLTVV.

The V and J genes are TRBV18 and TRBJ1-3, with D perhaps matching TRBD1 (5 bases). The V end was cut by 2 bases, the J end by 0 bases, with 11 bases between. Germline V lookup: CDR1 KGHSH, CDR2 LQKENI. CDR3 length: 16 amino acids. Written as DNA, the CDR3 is TGTGCCAGCTCACCAGGGACCTTGCGCTCTGGAAACACCATATATTTT. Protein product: CASSPGTLRSGNTIYF.

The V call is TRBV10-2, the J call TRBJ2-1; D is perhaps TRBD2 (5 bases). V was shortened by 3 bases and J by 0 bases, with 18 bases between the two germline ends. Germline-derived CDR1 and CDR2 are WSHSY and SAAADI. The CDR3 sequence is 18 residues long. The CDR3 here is CASSDSPPSGSSYNEQFF. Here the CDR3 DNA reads TGCGCCAGCAGTGACTCCCCCCCCAGCGGTAGCTCCTACAATGAGCAGTTCTTC.

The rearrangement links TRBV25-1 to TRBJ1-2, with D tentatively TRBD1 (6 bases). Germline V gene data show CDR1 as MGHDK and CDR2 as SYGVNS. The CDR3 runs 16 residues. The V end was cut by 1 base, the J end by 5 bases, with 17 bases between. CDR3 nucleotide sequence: TGTGCCAGCAGTGAATGGGGACAACGGTCTCGGTATGGCTACACCTTC. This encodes CASSEWGQRSRYGYTF.

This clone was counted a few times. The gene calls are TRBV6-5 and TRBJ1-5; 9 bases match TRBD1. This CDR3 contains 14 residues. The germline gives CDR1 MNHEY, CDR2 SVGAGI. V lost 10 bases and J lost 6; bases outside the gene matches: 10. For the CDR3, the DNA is TGTGCCACCTCACCACAGGGGGCGAGTCAGCCCCAGCATTTT. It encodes CATSPQGASQPQHF.

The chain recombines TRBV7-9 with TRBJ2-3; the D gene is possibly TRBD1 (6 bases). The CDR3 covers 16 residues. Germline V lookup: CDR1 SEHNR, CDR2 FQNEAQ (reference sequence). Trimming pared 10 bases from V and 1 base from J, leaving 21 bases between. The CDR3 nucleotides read TGTGCCACCCCAGGGAGTGGGGGCTTTGGCACAGATACGCAGTATTTT. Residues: CATPGSGGFGTDTQYF.

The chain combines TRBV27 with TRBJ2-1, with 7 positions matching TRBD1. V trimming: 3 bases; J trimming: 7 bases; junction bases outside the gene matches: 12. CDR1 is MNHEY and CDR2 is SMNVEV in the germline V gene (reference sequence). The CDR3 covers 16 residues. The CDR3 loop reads CASSFRPPGGNNEQFF. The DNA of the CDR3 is TGTGCCAGCAGTTTCCGGCCGCCAGGGGGAAATAATGAGCAGTTCTTC.

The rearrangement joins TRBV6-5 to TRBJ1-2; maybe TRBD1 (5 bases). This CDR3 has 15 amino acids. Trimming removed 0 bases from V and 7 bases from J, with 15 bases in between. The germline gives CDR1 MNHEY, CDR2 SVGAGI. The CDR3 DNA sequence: TGTGCCAGCAGTTACTCGAACGGGGCCCGAGGTGGCTACACCTTC. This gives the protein CASSYSNGARGGYTF.

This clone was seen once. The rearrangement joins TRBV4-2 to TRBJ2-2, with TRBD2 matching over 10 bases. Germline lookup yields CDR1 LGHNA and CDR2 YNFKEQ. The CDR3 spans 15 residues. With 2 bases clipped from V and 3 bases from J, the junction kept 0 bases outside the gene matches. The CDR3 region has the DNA TGTGCCAGCAGCCAACTAGCGGGGGACACCGGGGAGCTGTTTTTT. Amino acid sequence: CASSQLAGDTGELFF.

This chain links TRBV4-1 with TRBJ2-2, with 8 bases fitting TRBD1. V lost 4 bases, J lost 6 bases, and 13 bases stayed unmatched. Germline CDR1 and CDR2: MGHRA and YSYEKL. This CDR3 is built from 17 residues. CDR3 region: CASSLKPGQDSAGELFF. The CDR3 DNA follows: TGCGCCAGCAGCCTGAAACCGGGACAGGATAGTGCCGGGGAGCTGTTTTTT.

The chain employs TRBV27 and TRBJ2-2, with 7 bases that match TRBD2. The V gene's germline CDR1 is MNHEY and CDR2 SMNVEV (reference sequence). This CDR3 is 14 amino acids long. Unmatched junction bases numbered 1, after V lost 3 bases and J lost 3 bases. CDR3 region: CASSFGGYTGELFF. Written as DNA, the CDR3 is TGTGCCAGCAGTTTCGGGGGGTACACCGGGGAGCTGTTTTTT.

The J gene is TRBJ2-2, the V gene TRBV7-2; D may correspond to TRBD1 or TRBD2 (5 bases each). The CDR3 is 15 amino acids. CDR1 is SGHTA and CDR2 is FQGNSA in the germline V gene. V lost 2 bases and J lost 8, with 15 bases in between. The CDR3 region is CASSLTGTMVGELFF. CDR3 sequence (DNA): TGTGCCAGCAGCTTAACCGGGACGATGGTAGGGGAGCTGTTTTTT. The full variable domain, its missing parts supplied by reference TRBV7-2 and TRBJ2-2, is GAGVSQSPSNKVTEKGKDVELRCDPISGHTALYWYRQSLGQGLEFLIYFQGNSAPDKSGLPSDRFSAERTGGSVSTLTIQRTQQEDSAVYLCASSLTGTMVGELFFGEGSRLTVL.

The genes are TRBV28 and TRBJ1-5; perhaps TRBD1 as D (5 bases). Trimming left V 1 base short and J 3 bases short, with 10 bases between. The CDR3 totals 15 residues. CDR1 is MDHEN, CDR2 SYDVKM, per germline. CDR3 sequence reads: CASSLSGLVNQPQHF. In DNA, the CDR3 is TGTGCCAGCAGTTTATCGGGGCTGGTCAATCAGCCCCAGCATTTT.

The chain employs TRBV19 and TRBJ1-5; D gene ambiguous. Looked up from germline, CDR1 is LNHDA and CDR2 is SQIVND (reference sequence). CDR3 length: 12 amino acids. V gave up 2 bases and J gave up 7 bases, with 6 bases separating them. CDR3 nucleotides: TGTGCCAGTAGTATAACCAGACAGCCCCAGCATTTT. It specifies CASSITRQPQHF.

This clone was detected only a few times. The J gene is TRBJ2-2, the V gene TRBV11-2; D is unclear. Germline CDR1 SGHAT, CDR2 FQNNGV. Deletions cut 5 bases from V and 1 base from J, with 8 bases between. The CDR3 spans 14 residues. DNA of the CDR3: TGTGCCAGCAGCGCGTCGGGGAACACCGGGGAGCTGTTTTTT. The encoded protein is CASSASGNTGELFF.

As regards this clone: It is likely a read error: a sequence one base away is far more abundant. CDR3 coding DNA: TGTGCCAGCAGTTACTCGACTAGCGGGAGCTCCTACGAGCAGTACTTC. Translated, it gives CASSYSTSGSSYEQYF. This sequence joins TRBV6-5 and TRBJ2-5, with TRBD2 matching over 12 bases. The last part of the DNA fits TRBJ2-7 better; the J call may be wrong. Germline assignment: CDR1 MNHEY and CDR2 SVGAGI. There are 16 residues in the CDR3.

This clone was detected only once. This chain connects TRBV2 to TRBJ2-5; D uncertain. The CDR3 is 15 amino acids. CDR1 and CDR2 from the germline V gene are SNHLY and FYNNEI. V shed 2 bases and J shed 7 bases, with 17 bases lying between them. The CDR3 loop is CASSETDGLVGTQYF. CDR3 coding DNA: TGTGCCAGCAGTGAAACCGACGGTCTAGTTGGGACCCAGTACTTC.